The rows below give T cell receptor beta chains drawn from one sample of a study of shared clonotypes between healthy human individuals. Clones were read by immunoSEQ multiplex PCR, and TCRdb kept only the in-frame ones, dropping some. The data contain approximately 500,000 clones, 95% to 97% of them seen just once; the ten biggest clones take up 0.055% to 0.075%. Sequences were obtained from naive CD4+ T cells sorted from blood. The origin of the receptors is a woman younger than 45 in good health. Both conserved end residues are part of each CDR3. The order of the fields is J gene, D gene, V gene, CDR3 protein. A D gene is named only where the DNA matches it firmly.

>TRBJ2-7|TRBD2|TRBV7-8
CASSFVSSGSEGEQYF
>TRBJ2-1|NA|TRBV5-1
CASSLEGINEQFF
>TRBJ2-1|NA|TRBV18
CASSPSFNEQFF
>TRBJ2-7|NA|TRBV7-7
CASSSMGPPQYEQYF
>NA|NA|TRBV7-9
CASRIGNRDGEQYF
>TRBJ2-1|TRBD2|TRBV6-6
CASSYRLAGTYNEQFF
>TRBJ2-1|NA|TRBV5-1
CASSLVRGTAYNEQFF
>TRBJ2-3|NA|TRBV21-1
CASSKRCIGTSSTDTQYF
>TRBJ2-7|NA|TRBV5-4
CASSQGFKQYF
>TRBJ1-1|NA|TRBV6-5
CASSYSADMNTEAFF
>TRBJ1-6|NA|TRBV19
CASSISSTGGYSPLHF
>TRBJ2-5|NA|TRBV18
CASSPLSDGKETQYF
>TRBJ2-3|TRBD1|TRBV4-1
CASSPGQGALDTQYF
>TRBJ2-3|NA|TRBV28
CASRTPSTDTQYF
>TRBJ2-5|TRBD1|TRBV2
CASRGTGLGRETQYF
>TRBJ2-2|NA|TRBV6-4
CASSESGTNTGELFF
>TRBJ2-2|TRBD2|TRBV5-1
CASRLRLADPANTGELFF
>TRBJ1-1|NA|TRBV28
CASSFRDTEAFF
>TRBJ2-7|NA|TRBV28
CASRAPVIHEQYF
>TRBJ2-7|NA|TRBV7-8
CASSLAGRQLGYEQYF
>TRBJ2-1|TRBD2|TRBV11-2
CASSFTSGINEQFF
>TRBJ2-4|TRBD1|TRBV5-1
CASSFEGQYDIQYF
>TRBJ1-2|NA|TRBV20-1
CSAARTVGYTF
>TRBJ1-1|NA|TRBV5-6
CASSLDGLHTEAFF
>TRBJ1-5|TRBD1|TRBV18
CASSYDRGGQPQHF
>TRBJ2-2|NA|TRBV5-1
CASSPPQGRYTGELFF
>TRBJ2-6|NA|TRBV11-2
CASSPASGANVLTF
>TRBJ2-3|NA|TRBV6-6
CASRIPGDATDTQYF
>TRBJ2-1|TRBD2|TRBV7-9
CASSSQRSGGYNEQFF
>TRBJ1-2|TRBD1|TRBV4-1
CASSQVLAGGGYTF
>TRBJ1-5|NA|TRBV19
CASSIAGDQPQHF
>TRBJ2-5|NA|TRBV19
CASMSRTKEAQYF
>TRBJ2-3|NA|TRBV28
CASSFAPAKASTDTQYF